Listed here are 9 T cell receptor beta chains from one sample, sequenced in a study of early T cells in non-severe SARS-CoV-2 infection. TCRdb re-derived calls from the 5' RACE reads in MiXCR, one entry per CDR3 protein. Of some 50,000 distinct CDR3 sequences in the sample, 5.4% were seen once. This specimen consisted of whole blood, obtained at baseline. These receptors originate from an adult who was a healthcare worker with PCR-confirmed SARS-CoV-2 infection or an uninfected control (not recorded which).

The chain carries TRBV10-3 and TRBJ2-7; D assignment may be TRBD1 or TRBD2 (6 bases each). Germline CDR1 ENHRY, CDR2 SYGVKD. V was cut by 3 bases and J by 10 bases, with 16 bases left in between. The CDR3 loop spans 13 amino acids. The CDR3 protein is CAISELQGGDQYF. CDR3 sequence (DNA): TGTGCCATCAGTGAATTACAGGGAGGAGATCAGTACTTC.

In its sample, this clonotype was seen many times. The chain recombines TRBV13 with TRBJ2-1; TRBD1 matches at 7 bases. This CDR3 contains 15 residues. In germline, CDR1 is PRHDT, CDR2 FYEKMQ (reference sequence). V trimming: 1 base; J trimming: 3 bases; junction bases outside the gene matches: 3. The CDR3 here is CASSLEGTVYNEQFF. The CDR3 coding sequence is TGTGCCAGCAGCTTAGAGGGGACAGTCTACAATGAGCAGTTCTTC.

The rearrangement links TRBV5-1 to TRBJ2-3, with D uncertain. This CDR3 is built from 14 residues. CDR1 and CDR2 (germline): SGHRS, YFSETQ. The V gene lost 1 base and the J gene lost 3 bases, with 9 bases spanning the gap. The CDR3, as DNA: TGCGCCAGCAGCTTGACACCCGCAACAGATACGCAGTATTTT. Protein product: CASSLTPATDTQYF.

In this sample, this clonotype turned up many times. The chain has TRBV18 and TRBJ2-1; tentative D call: TRBD2 (6 bases). The germline V gene has CDR1 KGHSH and CDR2 LQKENI. V was clipped by 2 bases and J by 0 bases, with 14 bases between them. This CDR3 has 17 residues. Here the CDR3 DNA reads TGTGCCAGCTCACCAATTAAGGCGGGAAACTCCTACAATGAGCAGTTCTTC. It codes for CASSPIKAGNSYNEQFF.

The table lists this clonotype with many counts. The chain has TRBV5-5 and TRBJ1-1, with 9 bases lining up with TRBD1. The ends lost 4 bases at V and 1 base at J; junction bases unmatched: 2. CDR1 and CDR2 (germline): SGHKS, YYEKEE (reference sequence). This CDR3 comprises 14 residues. DNA for the CDR3: TGTGCCAGCAGCAAGGGACAGGGGAACACTGAAGCTTTCTTT. It yields the protein CASSKGQGNTEAFF. Based on the CDR3 plus reference TRBV5-5 and TRBJ1-1, the full variable domain is DAGVTQSPTHLIKTRGQQVTLRCSPISGHKSVSWYQQVLGQGPQFIFQYYEKEERGRGNFPDRFSARQFPNYSSELNVNALLLGDSALYLCASSKGQGNTEAFFGQGTRLTVV.

This clonotype has more than one count but fewer than ten. V and J are TRBV4-1 and TRBJ2-7; D may be TRBD2 (5 bases). The germline V gene encodes CDR1 MGHRA and CDR2 YSYEKL. CDR3 length equals 14 residues. Trimming left V 4 bases short and J 4 bases short, with 14 bases between. CDR3 in amino acids: CASSLDQRAYEQYF. For the CDR3, the DNA is TGCGCCAGCAGCCTCGACCAGAGGGCATACGAGCAGTACTTC.

This chain uses TRBV29-1 with TRBJ2-5, with D possibly being TRBD1 or TRBD2 (5 bases each). Germline V gene lookup returns CDR1 SQVTM and CDR2 ANQGSEA. The V end was cut by 6 bases, the J end by 1 base, with 9 bases between. The CDR3 runs 12 residues. This chain's CDR3 is CSVRDGQETQYF. The CDR3 nucleotides read TGCAGCGTCCGGGACGGCCAAGAGACCCAGTACTTC.

The J gene is TRBJ2-1, the V gene TRBV9; 10 nucleotides agree with TRBD2. CDR1 is SGDLS and CDR2 is YYNGEE in the germline V gene. V was clipped by 0 bases and J by 10 bases; unmatched bases: 10. This CDR3 contains 16 residues. As DNA, the CDR3 is TGTGCCAGCAGCGTAGCTACGGCTAGCGGGAGTGGCGAGCAGTTCTTC. Translated, it gives CASSVATASGSGEQFF.

This clonotype has ten or more counts. The chain employs TRBV20-1 and TRBJ2-1; TRBD2 matches at 9 bases. With 1 base clipped from V and 2 bases from J, the junction kept 0 bases outside the gene matches. The germline V gene encodes CDR1 DFQATT and CDR2 SNEGSKA (reference sequence). This CDR3 is built from 14 residues. The CDR3 protein is CSARGTSAYNEQFF. In nucleotides, the CDR3 is TGCAGTGCTAGAGGGACTAGCGCCTACAATGAGCAGTTCTTC.